The subject of this entry is one TCR beta chain. Antigen unknown. The sample is drawn from a study of identical twins. General study findings and limits: Memory repertoires lacked the insertion deficit that abundant cord blood beta clonotypes showed.

Germline trimming cut 7 bases from V and 3 bases from J; bases unmatched to any gene: 5. Germline V gene data show CDR1 as SEHNR and CDR2 as FQNEAQ (reference sequence). The CDR3 sequence is 15 residues long. TCRdb processed the 5' RACE reads anew with MiXCR; each CDR3 protein has one entry. Among hundreds of thousands of distinct CDR3 sequences listed, 5.5% to 7.5% were seen once. The sample comprised naive T cells sorted from blood. The sequence was obtained from a man between 18 and 35 years old in good health. This chain uses TRBV7-9 with TRBJ2-1; 11 nucleotides match TRBD1. The CDR3 reads CASTTGTGGYNEQFF. As DNA, the CDR3 is TGTGCCAGCACAACCGGGACAGGGGGCTACAATGAGCAGTTCTTC.